Reported below is one T cell receptor (beta chain). This record belongs to a study of blood T cell repertoires in COVID-19. At the level of the study: PBMCs, B-cell-depleted T cells, or T cells were the source of the cDNA or gDNA that made up the material.

Germline assignment: CDR1 LNHDA and CDR2 SQIVND (reference sequence). CDR3 length equals 13 residues. V lost 9 bases to trimming and J lost 3 bases, with 15 bases between them. Generated by immunoSEQ multiplex PCR, the TCRdb table keeps only in-frame clones and is missing some. The data contain over 200,000 clones, 75% to 90% of them seen just once; the ten biggest clones take up roughly 0.69%. This rearrangement joins TRBV19 to TRBJ2-7; TRBD1 might be the D (5 bases). Sample: peripheral blood. The receptor's source is a man aged 35-49 years with acute or convalescent COVID-19. CDR3 amino acids: CASRRSQGYEQYF. The DNA of the CDR3 is TGTGCCAGCCGTAGATCGCAGGGCTACGAGCAGTACTTC.